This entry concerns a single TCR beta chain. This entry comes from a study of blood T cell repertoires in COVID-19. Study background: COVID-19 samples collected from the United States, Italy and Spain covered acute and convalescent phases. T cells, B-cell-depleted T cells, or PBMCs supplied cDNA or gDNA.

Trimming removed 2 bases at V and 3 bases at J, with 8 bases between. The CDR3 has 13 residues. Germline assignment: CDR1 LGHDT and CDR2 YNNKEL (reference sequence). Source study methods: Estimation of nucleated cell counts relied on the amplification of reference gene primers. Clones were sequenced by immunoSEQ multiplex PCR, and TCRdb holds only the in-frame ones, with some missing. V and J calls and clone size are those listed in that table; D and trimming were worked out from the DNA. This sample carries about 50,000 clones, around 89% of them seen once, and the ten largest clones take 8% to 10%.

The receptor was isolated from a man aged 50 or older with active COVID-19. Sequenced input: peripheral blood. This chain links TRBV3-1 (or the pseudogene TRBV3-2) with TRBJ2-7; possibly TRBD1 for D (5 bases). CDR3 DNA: TGTGCCAGCAGCCAATATCAGGGCTACGAGCAGTACTTC. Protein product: CASSQYQGYEQYF.